These T cell receptor beta chains were read from a single sample in a study of patients and donors after allogeneic stem cell transplantation. Using its own MiXCR run on the RT-PCR reads, TCRdb lists one record per CDR3 protein. Of 900,000 to 1,000,000 distinct CDR3 sequences listed, roughly 18% were seen once; the top ten hold around 6%. The sample was blood, either unsorted or a sorted T cell fraction (not recorded which). These receptors originate from a human donor who was either an allogeneic HSCT recipient or a stem cell or donor lymphocyte infusion donor (not recorded which). It is not recorded whose cells these are; they may come from a transplant donor. Each CDR3 is given with its conserved first and last residue. Fields, in order: V gene, J gene, clone size, D gene, CDR3 DNA, CDR3 protein. The D gene is left open where the match is weak. Size is omitted from some rows. Given values are once, few, many or a class for expanded clones.

v_call: TRBV25-1
j_call: TRBJ1-1
clone_size: few
d_call: -
cdr3_nt: TGTGCCAGCAGTGAAGTCTTTGAAGCTTTCTTT
cdr3_aa: CASSEVFEAFF

v_call: TRBV7-9
j_call: TRBJ1-3
clone_size: -
d_call: -
cdr3_nt: TGTGCCAGCAGCACCCGACAGGCCCCTGGAAACACCATATATTTT
cdr3_aa: CASSTRQAPGNTIYF

v_call: TRBV2
j_call: TRBJ2-4
clone_size: -
d_call: -
cdr3_nt: TGTGCCAGCAGTGAGGATAGCGGAAACATTCAGTACTTC
cdr3_aa: CASSEDSGNIQYF

v_call: TRBV12-3/TRBV12-4
j_call: TRBJ1-1
clone_size: few
d_call: TRBD1
cdr3_nt: TGTGCCAGCAGTTTAGGGACAGGGGGCTGGACTGAAGCTTTCTTT
cdr3_aa: CASSLGTGGWTEAFF

v_call: TRBV21-1
j_call: TRBJ1-5
clone_size: -
d_call: -
cdr3_nt: TGTGCCAGCATCCGGGACAGGCCCCGCGGCAATCAGCCCCAGCATTTT
cdr3_aa: CASIRDRPRGNQPQHF

v_call: TRBV9
j_call: TRBJ2-1
clone_size: few
d_call: TRBD1
cdr3_nt: TGTGCCAGCAGCGTAACGGGACAGGTCCGCAATGAGCAGTTCTTC
cdr3_aa: CASSVTGQVRNEQFF

v_call: TRBV7-7
j_call: TRBJ2-5
clone_size: -
d_call: -
cdr3_nt: TGTGCTAGCAGCTTAATGACGGCCCAAGAGACCCAGTACTTC
cdr3_aa: CASSLMTAQETQYF

v_call: TRBV27
j_call: TRBJ2-3
clone_size: -
d_call: -
cdr3_nt: TGTGCCAGCAGTACCTCCTACACAGATACGCAGTATTTT
cdr3_aa: CASSTSYTDTQYF

v_call: TRBV29-1
j_call: TRBJ2-2
clone_size: many
d_call: -
cdr3_nt: TGCAGCGTTGCACAACGAAACACCGGGGAGCTGTTTTTT
cdr3_aa: CSVAQRNTGELFF

v_call: TRBV4-3
j_call: TRBJ1-5
clone_size: -
d_call: -
cdr3_nt: TGCGCCAGCAGCCAAATCGTGGGCAGACATTATCAGCCCCAGCATTTT
cdr3_aa: CASSQIVGRHYQPQHF

v_call: TRBV12-3/TRBV12-4
j_call: TRBJ2-1
clone_size: many
d_call: -
cdr3_nt: TGTGCCAGCAGTTTAGGCGTTCGTGAGCAGTTCTTC
cdr3_aa: CASSLGVREQFF

v_call: TRBV24-1
j_call: TRBJ2-1
clone_size: few
d_call: TRBD2
cdr3_nt: TGTGCCACCAGTGATTTGAAGGCGGGAGCTCCCTACAATGAGCAGTTCTTC
cdr3_aa: CATSDLKAGAPYNEQFF

v_call: TRBV5-1
j_call: TRBJ2-1
clone_size: few
d_call: TRBD1
cdr3_nt: TGCGCCAGCAGCACAGGACAGGGTCAATACAATGAGCAGTTCTTC
cdr3_aa: CASSTGQGQYNEQFF

v_call: TRBV7-3
j_call: TRBJ2-3
clone_size: -
d_call: -
cdr3_nt: TGTGCCAGCAGCTCGCAGCGATCCTCTAGCACAGATACGCAGTATTTT
cdr3_aa: CASSSQRSSSTDTQYF

v_call: TRBV24-1
j_call: TRBJ2-1
clone_size: -
d_call: TRBD2
cdr3_nt: TGTGCCACCAGTTTTGGGGAGGGCAATGAGCAGTTCTTC
cdr3_aa: CATSFGEGNEQFF

v_call: TRBV28
j_call: TRBJ2-3
clone_size: -
d_call: -
cdr3_nt: TGTGCCAGCAGGTCGCCGGGCCGGCTACACCGAGATACGCAGTATTTT
cdr3_aa: CASRSPGRLHRDTQYF

v_call: TRBV29-1
j_call: TRBJ2-7
clone_size: -
d_call: TRBD2
cdr3_nt: TGCAGCGTGTCGGGACTAGCGAATAGAAACGAGCAGTACTTC
cdr3_aa: CSVSGLANRNEQYF

v_call: TRBV3-1
j_call: TRBJ2-5
clone_size: few
d_call: -
cdr3_nt: TGTGCCAGCAGAGGGGGGGCTAGCCGTGAGACCCAGTACTTC
cdr3_aa: CASRGGASRETQYF

v_call: TRBV7-2
j_call: TRBJ2-2
clone_size: -
d_call: -
cdr3_nt: TGTGCCAGCAGGCTAGCCTCCGGGGAGCTGTTTTTT
cdr3_aa: CASRLASGELFF

v_call: TRBV18
j_call: TRBJ1-1
clone_size: few
d_call: -
cdr3_nt: TGTGCCAGCTCACCCCGTGGGGACAACACTGAAGCTTTCTTT
cdr3_aa: CASSPRGDNTEAFF

v_call: TRBV5-1
j_call: TRBJ2-7
clone_size: -
d_call: TRBD2
cdr3_nt: TGCGCCAGCAGCCCGACTAGCGGGAGAGCTAGAGACGAGCAGTACTTC
cdr3_aa: CASSPTSGRARDEQYF

v_call: TRBV24-1
j_call: TRBJ2-7
clone_size: -
d_call: -
cdr3_nt: TGTGCCACCAGCGGACCGGGAGCGCTCTACGAGCAGTACTTC
cdr3_aa: CATSGPGALYEQYF

v_call: TRBV6-1
j_call: TRBJ2-2
clone_size: -
d_call: -
cdr3_nt: TGTGCCAGCAGTGAATTGCCCGGGGAGCTGTTTTTT
cdr3_aa: CASSELPGELFF

v_call: TRBV11-2
j_call: TRBJ2-1
clone_size: few
d_call: TRBD2
cdr3_nt: TGTGCCAGCAGCTCGCTGACTAGCCCCAATGAGCAGTTCTTC
cdr3_aa: CASSSLTSPNEQFF